The 12 T cell receptor beta chains reported below all come from one sample, sequenced in a study of cytomegalovirus exposure and HLA in healthy donors. It was with 60 Vbeta and 13 Jbeta primers that the PCR ran. Some clones are missing from TCRdb's copy, which holds only in-frame ones; the method was immunoSEQ multiplex PCR. Here the sample spans about 190,000 clones, roughly 80% being singletons. Sequencing was carried out using PBMCs. Receptor source: a woman aged 25 to 39 in good health and CMV-seropositive.

CDR3 sequence: CASSELAGGSYEQYF. In DNA, the CDR3 is TGTGCCAGCAGTGAGTTAGCGGGAGGTTCCTACGAGCAGTACTTC. The V gene is TRBV2, the J gene TRBJ2-7, with TRBD2 identical over 10 bases. CDR3 length: 15 amino acids. With V trimmed by 3 bases and J by 1 base, 3 bases remained unmatched. CDR1 is SNHLY and CDR2 is FYNNEI in the germline V gene.

The table lists this clone with a few counts. The chain is built from TRBV11-2 and TRBJ2-7; TRBD1 matches 12 bases. The trim removed 4 bases at V and 4 bases at J, leaving 5 bases unmatched. The CDR3 sequence is 15 residues long. CDR1 and CDR2 (germline): SGHAT, FQNNGV. In nucleotides, the CDR3 is TGTGCCAGCAGCTCGCCGGGACAGGGGGCTTACGAGCAGTACTTC. Protein: CASSSPGQGAYEQYF.

The V call is TRBV5-4, the J call TRBJ2-1, with 14 bases that match TRBD2. Germline V lookup: CDR1 SGHNT, CDR2 YYREEE (reference sequence). This CDR3 has 15 amino acids. J was trimmed by 10 bases and V by 4 bases; bases with no gene match: 7. The CDR3 sequence is CASSPGLAGAEEQFF. The CDR3 DNA follows: TGTGCCAGCAGCCCGGGACTAGCGGGAGCGGAGGAGCAGTTCTTC.

The chain has TRBV6-6 and TRBJ2-7, with a possible D match to TRBD1 (6 bases). The V end was cut by 5 bases, the J end by 6 bases, with 14 bases between. This CDR3 comprises 13 residues. Germline CDR1 is MNHNY and CDR2 is SVGAGI (reference sequence). The CDR3 DNA sequence: TGTGCCAGCAGTACCTTAAACAGGGCCGAGCAGTACTTC. Protein product: CASSTLNRAEQYF.

This clone was recorded a few times. The J gene is TRBJ2-7, the V gene TRBV5-1, with TRBD2 matching 12 bases. The CDR3 spans 16 residues. V trimming: 4 bases; J trimming: 2 bases; junction bases outside the gene matches: 7. Germline CDR1 reads SGHRS; CDR2 reads YFSETQ. CDR3 in amino acids: CASSGTSGRIPYEQYF. The DNA of the CDR3 is TGCGCCAGCAGCGGTACTAGCGGGAGGATACCCTACGAGCAGTACTTC.

This clone was observed a few times. The rearrangement uses TRBV25-1 and TRBJ1-2, with D perhaps matching TRBD1 (5 bases). Trimming left V 2 bases short and J 2 bases short, with 15 bases between. The CDR3 totals 16 residues. In germline, CDR1 is MGHDK, CDR2 SYGVNS. This CDR3 is CASSELSTASNYGYTF. In DNA form, the CDR3 reads TGTGCCAGCAGTGAACTTTCGACAGCGAGCAACTATGGCTACACCTTC.

This sequence joins TRBV29-1 and TRBJ2-2; possible D gene TRBD1, 6 bases. The CDR3 runs to 12 residues. V shed 7 bases and J shed 5 bases, with 11 bases lying between them. Per the germline V gene, CDR1 is SQVTM and CDR2 is ANQGSEA. CDR3 DNA sequence: TGCAGCGCCGGGACATTAACCGGGGAGCTGTTTTTT. Encoded protein: CSAGTLTGELFF.

V and J are TRBV27 and TRBJ2-3; TRBD2 agrees at 12 bases. CDR3 length: 15 amino acids. V lost 8 bases, J lost 4 bases, and 7 bases stayed unmatched. Germline loops: CDR1 MNHEY, CDR2 SMNVEV (reference sequence). CDR3: CASSRLAGGPDTQYF. CDR3 DNA sequence: TGTGCCAGCTCCCGGCTAGCGGGGGGGCCAGATACGCAGTATTTT.

This clone was seen a few times. This chain links TRBV25-1 with TRBJ1-1; D uncertain. The CDR3 contains 13 residues. V lost 6 bases, J lost 1 base, and 9 bases lay in between. Germline V gene lookup returns CDR1 MGHDK and CDR2 SYGVNS. As DNA, the CDR3 is TGTGCCAGCAGGTTGAACAGGAACACTGAAGCTTTCTTT. Its protein is CASRLNRNTEAFF.

The chain employs TRBV5-4 and TRBJ2-1, with 14 bases aligning to TRBD2. This CDR3 spans 15 amino acids. Germline V gene data show CDR1 as SGHNT and CDR2 as YYREEE (reference sequence). The V and J ends lost 4 bases and 10 bases, in that order; junction bases with no gene match: 7. CDR3 amino acids: CASSTGLAGVGEQFF. CDR3 bases: TGTGCCAGCAGCACGGGACTAGCGGGAGTGGGGGAGCAGTTCTTC. The whole variable domain, remainder taken from reference TRBV5-4 and TRBJ2-1, is ETGVTQSPTHLIKTRGQQVTLRCSSQSGHNTVSWYQQALGQGPQFIFQYYREEENGRGNFPPRFSGLQFPNYSSELNVNALELDDSALYLCASSTGLAGVGEQFFGPGTRLTVL.

The chain uses TRBV19 and TRBJ1-6, with 7 bases that match TRBD1. This CDR3 spans 14 amino acids. Germline V gene lookup returns CDR1 LNHDA and CDR2 SQIVND (reference sequence). V lost 8 bases and J lost 11; bases outside the gene matches: 12. CDR3 DNA: TGTGCCAGTGGGAAACAGGGGCAGGGTACACCCCTCCACTTT. Amino acid sequence: CASGKQGQGTPLHF.

The chain uses TRBV7-6 and TRBJ2-7; 8 bases agree with TRBD2. Germline-derived CDR1 and CDR2 are SGHVS and FNYEAQ. The CDR3 runs to 13 residues. V was clipped by 4 bases and J by 3 bases; unmatched bases: 2. CDR3 sequence reads: CASSSGLVYEQYF. CDR3 sequence (DNA): TGTGCCAGCAGCTCGGGACTAGTCTACGAGCAGTACTTC.